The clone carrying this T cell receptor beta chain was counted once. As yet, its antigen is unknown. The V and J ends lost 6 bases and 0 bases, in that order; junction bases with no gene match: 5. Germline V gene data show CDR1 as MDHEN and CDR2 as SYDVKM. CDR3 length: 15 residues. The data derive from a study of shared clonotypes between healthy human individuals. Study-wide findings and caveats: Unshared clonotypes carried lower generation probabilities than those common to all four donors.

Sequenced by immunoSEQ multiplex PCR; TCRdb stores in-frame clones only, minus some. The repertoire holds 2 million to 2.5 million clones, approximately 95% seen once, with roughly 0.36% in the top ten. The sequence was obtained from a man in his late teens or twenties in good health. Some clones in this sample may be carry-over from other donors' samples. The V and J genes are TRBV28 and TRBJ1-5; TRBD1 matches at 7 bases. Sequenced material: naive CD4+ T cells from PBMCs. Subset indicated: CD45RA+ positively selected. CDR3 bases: TGTGCCAGCAGGCAGGGGGAATATAGCAATCAGCCCCAGCATTTT. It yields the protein CASRQGEYSNQPQHF.